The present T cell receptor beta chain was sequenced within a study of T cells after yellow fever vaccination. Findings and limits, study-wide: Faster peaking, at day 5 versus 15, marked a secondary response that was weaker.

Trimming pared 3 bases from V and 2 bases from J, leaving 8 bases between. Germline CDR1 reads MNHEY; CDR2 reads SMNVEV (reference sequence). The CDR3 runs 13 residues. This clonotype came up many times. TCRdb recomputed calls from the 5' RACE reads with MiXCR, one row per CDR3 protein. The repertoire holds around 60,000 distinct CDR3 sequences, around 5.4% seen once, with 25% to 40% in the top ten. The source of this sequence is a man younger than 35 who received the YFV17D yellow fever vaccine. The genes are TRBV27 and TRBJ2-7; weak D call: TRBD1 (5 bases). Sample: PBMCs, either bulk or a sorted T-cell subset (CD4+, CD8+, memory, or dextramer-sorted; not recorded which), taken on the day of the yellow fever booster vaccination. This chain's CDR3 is CASSFQGPYEQYF. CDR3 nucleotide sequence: TGTGCCAGCAGTTTCCAGGGCCCCTACGAGCAGTACTTC.